This entry lists 19 T cell receptor beta chains sequenced from one sample in a study of blood T cell repertoires in COVID-19. Sequencing was performed with immunoSEQ multiplex PCR; in TCRdb, only in-frame clones are kept and a portion is missing. This repertoire shows under 250,000 clones, 85% found once; its top ten account for 8.5% to 9.5%. Sequenced material: PBMCs or T cells enriched from blood (not recorded which). Source of these receptors: a woman aged 45-65 years with acute COVID-19.

The J gene is TRBJ1-5, the V gene TRBV19; TRBD1 agrees at 7 bases. Germline assignment: CDR1 LNHDA and CDR2 SQIVND (reference sequence). The V segment lost 5 bases and the J segment 3 bases; nucleotides outside the gene matches: 4. This CDR3 has 14 residues. In nucleotides, the CDR3 is TGTGCCAGTAGTCCACAGGGGTTCAATCAGCCCCAGCATTTT. Its translation is CASSPQGFNQPQHF.

The table lists this clone with a count of one. The CDR3 region is CASSLGGPGGYNEQFF. The CDR3 DNA reads as TGTGCCAGCAGCTTAGGTGGCCCGGGGGGGTACAATGAGCAGTTCTTC. V usage is TRBV11-3 and J usage is TRBJ2-1, with 8 bases that match TRBD2. This CDR3 is built from 16 residues. The germline CDR1 and CDR2 sequences are SGHNT and YENEEA. V shed 1 base and J 4 bases; nucleotides not matched to a gene: 6.

The chain joins TRBV5-1 to TRBJ1-1, with a possible D match to TRBD1 (5 bases). V lost 1 base and J 2 bases, leaving 6 bases between the germline ends. The CDR3 is made up of 13 amino acids. From germline, CDR1 is SGHRS and CDR2 YFSETQ. Here the CDR3 DNA reads TGCGCCAGCAGCTTGACAGGCAACACTGAAGCTTTCTTT. Translated: CASSLTGNTEAFF.

CDR3 sequence (DNA): TGCGCCAGCAGCCCCTCCGGGGGTGAGCAGTTCTTC. It codes for CASSPSGGEQFF. This chain connects TRBV5-1 to TRBJ2-1; D is possibly TRBD2 (6 bases). CDR1 and CDR2 (germline): SGHRS, YFSETQ. V was trimmed by 4 bases and J by 9 bases, leaving 11 bases between them. The CDR3 contains 12 residues.

The chain carries TRBV30 and TRBJ2-2; TRBD2 might be the D (6 bases). The germline V gene encodes CDR1 GTSNPN and CDR2 SVGIG (reference sequence). The CDR3 is made up of 14 amino acids. The V and J ends lost 5 bases and 6 bases respectively, with 16 bases between them. Here the CDR3 reads CAWDGGSIPGELFF. CDR3 nucleotides: TGTGCCTGGGACGGAGGGAGCATCCCCGGGGAGCTGTTTTTT.

The V gene is TRBV7-8, the J gene TRBJ1-6; D not certain. V gave up 5 bases and J gave up 0 bases, with 8 bases separating them. The CDR3 runs 15 residues. Germline V gene data show CDR1 as SGHVS and CDR2 as FQNEAQ. The CDR3 loop reads CASSPGSSYNSPLHF. The CDR3 nucleotides are TGTGCCAGCAGCCCGGGGAGCTCCTATAATTCACCCCTCCACTTT.

The genes are TRBV6-5 and TRBJ2-5, with 8 bases that match TRBD2. The CDR3 is 15 amino acids. Germline V CDR1 and CDR2: MNHEY, SVGAGI. With V trimmed by 5 bases and J by 1 base, 6 bases remained unmatched. The CDR3 DNA reads as TGTGCCAGCAGTCCTTTAGCGGGGTCCCAAGAGACCCAGTACTTC. Protein product: CASSPLAGSQETQYF.

The chain links TRBV9 to TRBJ2-2, with D uncertain. The CDR3 length is 15 residues. Germline V gene sequence: CDR1 SGDLS, CDR2 YYNGEE. The V end lost 0 bases, the J end lost 0 bases, and 6 bases lay between the germline ends. CDR3 nucleotide sequence: TGTGCCAGCAGCGTAGTAGCAGCGAACACCGGGGAGCTGTTTTTT. As protein: CASSVVAANTGELFF.

V and J are TRBV2 and TRBJ2-3, with D possibly matching TRBD2 (5 bases). The CDR3 runs 13 residues. Looked up from germline, CDR1 is SNHLY and CDR2 is FYNNEI. V was cut by 7 bases and J by 5 bases, with 13 bases left in between. CDR3 nucleotides: TGTGCCAGCAACGGAGTCGGAGGAGATACGCAGTATTTT. Its translation: CASNGVGGDTQYF.

A note on this clone: Additional DNA sequences in this sample encode the identical CDR3. This chain connects TRBV3-1 (or the pseudogene TRBV3-2) to TRBJ2-7; 7 bases align to TRBD1. The CDR3 is 13 residues long. CDR1 and CDR2 from the germline V gene are LGHDT and YNNKEL (reference sequence). J lost 4 bases, V lost 4 bases, and 4 bases had no gene match. CDR3: CASSRTGPYEQYF. The DNA for the CDR3 is TGTGCCAGCAGCCGGACAGGTCCATACGAGCAGTACTTC.

The chain recombines TRBV7-2 with TRBJ2-6, with D uncertain. V lost 4 bases, J lost 5 bases, and 9 bases lay in between. Germline V gene lookup returns CDR1 SGHTA and CDR2 FQGNSA. This CDR3 comprises 14 residues. CDR3 sequence (DNA): TGTGCCAGCAGCTCCCGTGTCTGGGCCAACGTCCTGACTTTC. It yields the protein CASSSRVWANVLTF.

The chain carries TRBV11-2 and TRBJ2-2; unclear D gene. There are 15 residues in the CDR3. Germline V gives CDR1 SGHAT, CDR2 FQNNGV. V was pared by 0 bases and J by 1 base, with 6 bases between. CDR3 in DNA: TGTGCCAGCAGCTTAGAACAGCTGAACACCGGGGAGCTGTTTTTT. This gives the protein CASSLEQLNTGELFF.

On this clone: At one end, the junction sequence differs from germline, possibly due to a read error. This rearrangement joins TRBV19 to TRBJ2-7; TRBD2 matches at 8 bases. This CDR3 contains 14 residues. Germline V gene data show CDR1 as LNHDA and CDR2 as SQIVND (reference sequence). CDR3 region: CASSIAGKPYEQYF. CDR3 bases: TGTGCCAGTAGCATAGCGGGGAAACCCTACGAGCAGTACTTC.

The V and J genes are TRBV18 and TRBJ1-1; D may be TRBD1 (5 bases). The CDR3 contains 14 residues. V was pared by 6 bases and J by 3 bases, with 14 bases between. Germline lookup yields CDR1 KGHSH and CDR2 LQKENI. Here the CDR3 reads CASSDLRADTEAFF. As DNA, the CDR3 is TGTGCCAGCTCCGACCTCAGGGCCGACACTGAAGCTTTCTTT.

The chain employs TRBV19 and TRBJ1-5; D is unclear. The CDR3 is 14 residues long. V shed 0 bases and J shed 5 bases, with 8 bases lying between them. Germline V gene data show CDR1 as LNHDA and CDR2 as SQIVND (reference sequence). The CDR3 spells CASSIEHSDQPQHF. For the CDR3, the DNA is TGTGCCAGTAGTATAGAGCACTCCGATCAGCCCCAGCATTTT.

The rearrangement links TRBV19 to TRBJ1-5; D might be TRBD1 (6 bases). The CDR3 consists of 15 residues. Trimming removed 3 bases from V and 4 bases from J, with 13 bases in between. Germline loops: CDR1 LNHDA, CDR2 SQIVND (reference sequence). The CDR3 is CASSMMGRGNQPQHF. CDR3 in DNA: TGTGCCAGTAGTATGATGGGCAGGGGAAATCAGCCCCAGCATTTT.

The gene calls are TRBV6-5 and TRBJ2-7, with 9 nucleotides matching TRBD2. The CDR3 sequence is 13 residues long. Germline trimming cut 8 bases from V and 4 bases from J; bases unmatched to any gene: 6. In germline, CDR1 is MNHEY, CDR2 SVGAGI. In DNA form, the CDR3 reads TGTGCCAGCGCATCTAGCGGGGATTACGAGCAGTACTTC. This encodes CASASSGDYEQYF.

This clone occurred once. The DNA of the CDR3 is TGTGCCAGCAGTTACGTAGGGACTAGCGTTACAGATACGCAGTATTTT. Its translation: CASSYVGTSVTDTQYF. The chain combines TRBV6-5 with TRBJ2-3; 10 bases align to TRBD2. Losses at the gene ends were 2 bases for V and 3 bases for J; bases not matched to a gene: 5. Germline V gene sequence: CDR1 MNHEY, CDR2 SVGAGI. The CDR3 totals 16 residues.

This chain links TRBV9 with TRBJ1-3; D unclear. V was cut by 0 bases and J by 0 bases, with 7 bases left in between. The V gene's germline CDR1 is SGDLS and CDR2 YYNGEE. The CDR3 loop spans 15 amino acids. The CDR3 region has the DNA TGTGCCAGCAGCGTAGGTCTCAGCTCTGGAAACACCATATATTTT. Amino acids: CASSVGLSSGNTIYF.